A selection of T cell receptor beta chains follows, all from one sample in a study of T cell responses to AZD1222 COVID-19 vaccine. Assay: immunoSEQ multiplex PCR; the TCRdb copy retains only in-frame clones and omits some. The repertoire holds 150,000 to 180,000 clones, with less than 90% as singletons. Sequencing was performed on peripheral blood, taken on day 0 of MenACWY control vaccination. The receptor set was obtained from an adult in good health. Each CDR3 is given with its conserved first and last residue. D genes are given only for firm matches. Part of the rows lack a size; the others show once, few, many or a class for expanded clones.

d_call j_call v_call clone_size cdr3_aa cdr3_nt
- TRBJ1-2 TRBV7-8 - CASSLSAGTLNYGYTF TGTGCCAGCAGCTTATCTGCCGGGACACTAAACTATGGCTACACCTTC
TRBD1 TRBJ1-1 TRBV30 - CAWSLTGETEAFF TGTGCCTGGAGTCTGACAGGGGAAACTGAAGCTTTCTTT
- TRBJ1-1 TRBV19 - CASSLGTILSGVNTEAFF TGTGCCAGTAGTCTGGGGACTATTTTAAGTGGGGTGAACACTGAAGCTTTCTTT
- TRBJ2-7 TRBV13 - CASSLGHSSLMSYEQYF TGTGCCAGCAGCTTAGGCCATAGCAGCCTGATGTCCTACGAGCAGTACTTC
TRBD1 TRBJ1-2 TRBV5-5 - CASSEATGGGDGYTF TGTGCCAGCAGCGAGGCGACAGGGGGTGGTGATGGCTACACCTTC
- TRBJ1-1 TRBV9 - CASSQTSINTEAFF TGTGCCAGCAGCCAGACAAGTATAAACACTGAAGCTTTCTTT
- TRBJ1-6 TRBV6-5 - CATWLSSYNSPLHF TGTGCCACCTGGCTCAGCTCCTATAATTCACCCCTCCACTTT
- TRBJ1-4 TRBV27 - CASSLLGVDNEKLFF TGTGCCAGCAGTTTACTAGGCGTCGATAATGAAAAACTGTTTTTT
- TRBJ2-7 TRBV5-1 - CASSRKEGSSYEQYF TGCGCCAGCAGCCGCAAGGAGGGGAGCTCCTACGAGCAGTACTTC
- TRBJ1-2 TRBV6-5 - CASKSEHRGYTF TGTGCCAGCAAGAGTGAACACCGCGGCTACACCTTC
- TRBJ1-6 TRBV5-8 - CASSFVGGGYSPLHF TGTGCCAGCAGCTTTGTTGGGGGTGGGTATTCACCCCTCCACTTT
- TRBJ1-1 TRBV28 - CASTPPGVHTEAFF TGTGCCAGCACCCCCCCGGGGGTTCACACTGAAGCTTTCTTT
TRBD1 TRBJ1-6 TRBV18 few CASSPRGRGDNSPLHF TGTGCCAGCTCACCACGGGGCAGGGGGGATAATTCACCCCTCCACTTT
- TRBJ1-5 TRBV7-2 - CASSPSGGNQPQHF TGTGCCAGCAGCCCTTCAGGGGGCAATCAGCCCCAGCATTTT
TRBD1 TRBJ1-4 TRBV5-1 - CASSSRQGGDEKLFF TGCGCCAGCAGCTCACGACAGGGTGGGGATGAAAAACTGTTTTTT
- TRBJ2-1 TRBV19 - CASSISGGGGYNEQFF TGTGCCAGTAGTATATCCGGCGGGGGCGGCTACAATGAGCAGTTCTTC
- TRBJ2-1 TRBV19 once CASSISWGRDAYNEQFF TGTGCCAGTAGTATCTCCTGGGGGCGGGACGCCTACAATGAGCAGTTCTTC
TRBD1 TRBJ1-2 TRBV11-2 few CASSWRATGGSRYTF TGTGCCAGCAGCTGGAGGGCGACAGGGGGCTCCCGCTACACCTTC
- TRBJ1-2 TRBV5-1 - CASSPQDRLNGYTF TGCGCCAGCAGCCCCCAAGACAGGTTGAATGGCTACACCTTC
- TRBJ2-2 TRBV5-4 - CASSLEGRGTGELFF TGTGCCAGCAGCTTGGAGGGGCGCGGCACCGGGGAGCTGTTTTTT
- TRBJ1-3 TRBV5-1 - CASSLAGGGAGNTIYF TGCGCCAGCAGCTTGGCGGGCGGCGGAGCTGGAAACACCATATATTTT